A single sample is the source of the 20 T cell receptor beta chains below, sequenced in a study of T cell responses to AZD1222 COVID-19 vaccine (dated by TCRdb to the early 2020s). The sample's time point, from its label and the paper: about 28 days (+/-7) after the second vaccine dose. Library creation used the immunoSEQ multiplex PCR assay. As stored in TCRdb, this immuneACCESS dataset retains in-frame rearrangements with V and J assigned. A fraction of the clones does not appear; measured against another copy, unresolved V genes explain less than half of the discrepancy, and the remainder lacks a known reason. This sample gives about 73,000 clones in total; roughly 89% of them show up just once. The leading ten clones occupy 7% to 10% of the sample. Sequences were derived from peripheral blood, sampled 28 days after the second AZD1222 dose. These receptors came from an adult who received the AZD1222 COVID-19 vaccine.

This chain uses TRBV19 with TRBJ1-2; D gene unclear. Germline V gives CDR1 LNHDA, CDR2 SQIVND (reference sequence). This CDR3 is built from 14 residues. Trimming left V 1 base short and J 4 bases short, with 10 bases between. CDR3 in DNA: TGTGCCAGTAGTATAGGGTTGGCAGCCTATGGCTACACCTTC. Residues: CASSIGLAAYGYTF.

The sample holds one count of this clone. V is TRBV5-4 and J is TRBJ2-7; 14 nucleotides agree with TRBD2. The V and J ends lost 4 bases and 5 bases, in that order; junction bases with no gene match: 11. The CDR3 sequence is 17 residues long. CDR1 and CDR2 (germline): SGHNT, YYREEE (reference sequence). CDR3 DNA: TGTGCCAGCAGCCCGGGACTAGCGGGAGTGCCTGGGCACGAGCAGTACGTC. It yields the protein CASSPGLAGVPGHEQYV.

The chain couples TRBV2 to TRBJ2-3, with unresolved D. CDR1 is SNHLY, CDR2 FYNNEI, per germline. V lost 8 bases, J lost 4 bases, and 7 bases lay in between. The CDR3 is made up of 11 amino acids. The CDR3 DNA is TGTGCCAGCCTGTACGCAGATACGCAGTATTTT. This codes for CASLYADTQYF.

The V gene is TRBV11-3, the J gene TRBJ2-1, with a weak D call TRBD2 (6 bases). This CDR3 spans 15 amino acids. Trimming left V 5 bases short and J 4 bases short, with 15 bases between. Germline V gene data show CDR1 as SGHNT and CDR2 as YENEEA. CDR3: CASSRPGVRYNEQFF. The DNA of the CDR3 is TGTGCCAGCAGCCGCCCGGGGGTCAGATACAATGAGCAGTTCTTC.

V is TRBV7-6 and J is TRBJ1-1; D gene ambiguous. CDR1 and CDR2 from the germline V gene are SGHVS and FNYEAQ. The CDR3 extends over 18 amino acids. V shed 1 base and J shed 0 bases, with 18 bases lying between them. The CDR3 reads CASSLEGVLGGLNTEAFF. The CDR3 bases are TGTGCCAGCAGCTTAGAGGGAGTGCTGGGCGGCCTGAACACTGAAGCTTTCTTT.

The chain employs TRBV28 and TRBJ1-1; weak D call: TRBD1 (6 bases). The germline V gene has CDR1 MDHEN and CDR2 SYDVKM. With 7 bases removed from V and 5 bases from J, the gap between germline ends came to 17 bases. This CDR3 has 14 amino acids. CDR3 DNA: TGTGCCAGCAACCGACTGGCAGGGGAGACTGAAGCTTTCTTT. The encoded protein is CASNRLAGETEAFF.

This chain links TRBV30 with TRBJ2-3, with TRBD1 identical over 7 bases. J was trimmed by 0 bases and V by 0 bases; bases with no gene match: 6. CDR3 length: 16 amino acids. Germline CDR1 is GTSNPN and CDR2 is SVGIG (reference sequence). CDR3 bases: TGTGCCTGGAGTGTTCCGGGACAGACTAGCACAGATACGCAGTATTTT. This translates into CAWSVPGQTSTDTQYF.

The CDR3 coding sequence is TGTGCCAGCGGGGAGACAGGGGGCATCAATTCACCCCTCCACTTT. Protein: CASGETGGINSPLHF. The V gene is TRBV5-4, the J gene TRBJ1-6; 10 bases are shared with TRBD1. V shed 7 bases, J shed 7 bases, and the junction held 8 bases outside the gene matches. The CDR3 extends over 15 amino acids. Germline-derived CDR1 and CDR2 are SGHNT and YYREEE (reference sequence).

The chain uses TRBV5-1 and TRBJ2-7; D is unclear. Germline V gene sequence: CDR1 SGHRS, CDR2 YFSETQ. Deletions cut 4 bases from V and 0 bases from J, with 11 bases between. The CDR3 totals 14 residues. The CDR3 nucleotides are TGCGCCAGCAGCAGCGTGGACGGCTCCTACGAGCAGTACTTC. This codes for CASSSVDGSYEQYF.

The chain carries TRBV5-4 and TRBJ2-1, with 9 bases fitting TRBD2. With V trimmed by 1 base and J by 8 bases, 13 bases remained unmatched. This CDR3 has 17 residues. Germline CDR1 and CDR2: SGHNT and YYREEE (reference sequence). CDR3 sequence: CASSLSMRRGGPDEQFF. The CDR3 bases are TGTGCCAGCAGCTTGTCGATGAGGCGGGGGGGCCCAGATGAGCAGTTCTTC. Full variable domain (remainder filled in from reference TRBV5-4 and TRBJ2-1): ETGVTQSPTHLIKTRGQQVTLRCSSQSGHNTVSWYQQALGQGPQFIFQYYREEENGRGNFPPRFSGLQFPNYSSELNVNALELDDSALYLCASSLSMRRGGPDEQFFGPGTRLTVL.

J is TRBJ1-5 and V is TRBV30; D gene ambiguous. Germline V gene lookup returns CDR1 GTSNPN and CDR2 SVGIG (reference sequence). The CDR3 extends over 14 amino acids. V lost 5 bases and J 5 bases, leaving 16 bases between the germline ends. The CDR3 nucleotides read TGTGCCTGGGCACGGCGCATAAGCGATCAGCCCCAGCATTTT. The encoded protein is CAWARRISDQPQHF.

This clone was counted a single time. The gene calls are TRBV11-1 and TRBJ1-2, with a weak D call TRBD1 (6 bases). Deletions cut 5 bases from V and 2 bases from J, with 9 bases between. Germline V gives CDR1 SGHAT, CDR2 FQDESV (reference sequence). The CDR3 totals 13 residues. In nucleotides, the CDR3 is TGTGCCAGCAGCCCGACAGGAAACTATGGCTACACCTTC. Its protein product is CASSPTGNYGYTF.

V is TRBV5-4 and J is TRBJ1-1; D is unclear. CDR3 length: 14 residues. V was pared by 4 bases and J by 1 base, with 11 bases between. Germline assignment: CDR1 SGHNT and CDR2 YYREEE (reference sequence). The CDR3 reads CASSLLGENTEAFF. CDR3 sequence (DNA): TGTGCCAGCAGCCTCCTCGGGGAGAACACTGAAGCTTTCTTT.

The chain uses TRBV11-1 and TRBJ1-1; the D is unclear. The CDR3 is 12 amino acids. Germline V gives CDR1 SGHAT, CDR2 FQDESV (reference sequence). V was pared by 3 bases and J by 4 bases, with 6 bases between. DNA for the CDR3: TGTGCCAGCAGCTTCGTGGCCACTGAAGCTTTCTTT. Protein: CASSFVATEAFF.

The rearrangement uses TRBV5-1 and TRBJ2-2; 7 bases are a match to TRBD1. With 0 bases clipped from V and 6 bases from J, the junction kept 5 bases outside the gene matches. The length of the CDR3 is 15 residues. Germline V gene sequence: CDR1 SGHRS, CDR2 YFSETQ. This CDR3 is CASSLEGTVPGELFF. In DNA, the CDR3 is TGCGCCAGCAGCTTGGAGGGGACAGTACCCGGGGAGCTGTTTTTT.

The chain recombines TRBV2 with TRBJ2-1; D not resolved. This CDR3 is built from 10 residues. CDR1 is SNHLY and CDR2 is FYNNEI in the germline V gene. Trimming removed 10 bases from V and 7 bases from J, with 8 bases in between. In DNA form, the CDR3 reads TGTGCCACCCAAGGGAATGAGCAGTTCTTC. Translating it yields CATQGNEQFF.

The gene calls are TRBV9 and TRBJ2-2; D ambiguous. Germline V gene lookup returns CDR1 SGDLS and CDR2 YYNGEE. The CDR3 length is 15 residues. V dropped 4 bases and J dropped 0 bases, with 10 bases sitting between them. The CDR3 here is CASSTSGANTGELFF. CDR3 nucleotides: TGTGCCAGCAGCACCAGTGGGGCGAACACCGGGGAGCTGTTTTTT.

The chain links TRBV5-1 to TRBJ1-1; D remains unclear. The length of the CDR3 is 14 residues. Between the trimmed V and J ends, which lost 1 base and 1 base, there was a span of 8 bases. Germline values: CDR1 SGHRS, CDR2 YFSETQ. The CDR3 loop is CASSLMRANTEAFF. The DNA of the CDR3 is TGCGCCAGCAGCTTGATGAGGGCGAACACTGAAGCTTTCTTT.

This clone was found a few times. The chain is built from TRBV7-3 and TRBJ2-2; D may be TRBD1 or TRBD2 (5 bases each). The CDR3 covers 15 residues. Germline CDR1 is SGHTA and CDR2 is FQGTGA. Trimming took off 2 bases at V and 6 bases at J, with 13 bases between the two ends. The CDR3 reads CASSLWGRGAGELFF. CDR3 in DNA: TGTGCCAGCAGCTTATGGGGGAGAGGGGCCGGGGAGCTGTTTTTT.

The gene calls are TRBV5-1 and TRBJ2-1, with a possible D match to TRBD1 (6 bases). V lost 4 bases to trimming and J lost 6 bases, with 11 bases between them. Germline V gene sequence: CDR1 SGHRS, CDR2 YFSETQ. This CDR3 is built from 13 residues. The CDR3 region is CASSTRTVNEQFF. In DNA form, the CDR3 reads TGCGCCAGCAGCACCAGGACAGTCAATGAGCAGTTCTTC.